This TCR beta chain came from a study of shared clonotypes between healthy human individuals. Produced via immunoSEQ multiplex PCR; TCRdb's table is partial and in-frame only. Of roughly 2 million clones listed, about 95% are singletons. CD45RO negativity and positive selection for CCR7 defined naive CD8 cells, a population that excluded terminally differentiated effector memory CD45RA+ cells. Looked up from germline, CDR1 is SGHRS and CDR2 is YFSETQ. The ends were cut back, 4 bases at V and 0 bases at J, with 11 bases in the middle. The CDR3 has 14 amino acids. Note on this clone: The target antigen is unknown.

Broader study findings: Generation of non-shared clonotypes was less probable than generation of clonotypes shared by all four donors. Clonotypes that were shared across a handful of donors made up about 4.5% of naive CD4 clonotypes.

Sequenced material: naive CD8+ T cells sorted from blood. V is TRBV5-1 and J is TRBJ2-7; D gene unclear. The TCR comes from a man between 18 and 29 years old in good health. CDR3 region: CASSLPSNSYEQYF. In DNA, the CDR3 is TGCGCCAGCAGCCTCCCCAGCAACTCCTACGAGCAGTACTTC. The full variable domain, its missing parts supplied by reference TRBV5-1 and TRBJ2-7, is KAGVTQTPRYLIKTRGQQVTLSCSPISGHRSVSWYQQTPGQGLQFLFEYFSETQRNKGNFPGRFSGRQFSNSRSEMNVSTLELGDSALYLCASSLPSNSYEQYFGPGTRLTVT.